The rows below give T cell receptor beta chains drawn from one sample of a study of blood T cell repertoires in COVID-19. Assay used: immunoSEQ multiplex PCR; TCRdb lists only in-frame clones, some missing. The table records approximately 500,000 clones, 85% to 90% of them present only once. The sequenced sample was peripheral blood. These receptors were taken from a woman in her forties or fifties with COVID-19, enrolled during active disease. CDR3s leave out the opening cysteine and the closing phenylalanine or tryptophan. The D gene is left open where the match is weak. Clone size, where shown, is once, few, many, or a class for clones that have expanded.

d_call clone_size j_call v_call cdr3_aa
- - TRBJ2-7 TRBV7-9 ASSFGQQEQY
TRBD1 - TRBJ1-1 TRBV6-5 ASRILVTGRTEAF
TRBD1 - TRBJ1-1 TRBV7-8 ASSTTGGTEAF
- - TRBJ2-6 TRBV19 ASTGLGANVLT
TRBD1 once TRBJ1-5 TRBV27 ASSLERTGNQPQH
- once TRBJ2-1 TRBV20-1 SASRVGGIRANEQF
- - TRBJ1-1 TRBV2 ASQSRSQGNTEAF
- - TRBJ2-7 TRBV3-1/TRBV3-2 ASSQRRVNGNEQY
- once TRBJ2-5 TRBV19 ASSIKGDTLRMETQY
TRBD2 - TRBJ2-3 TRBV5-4 ASSLRFGLAATDTQY
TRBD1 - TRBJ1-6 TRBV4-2 ASSQGQGNSPLH
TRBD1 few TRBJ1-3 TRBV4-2 ASSQDSTGGGYTIY
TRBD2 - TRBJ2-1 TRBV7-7 ASSLDSGGENEQF
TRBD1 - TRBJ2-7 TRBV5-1 ASSSGQGTYEQY
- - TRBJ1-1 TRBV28 ASSLAGRANTEAF
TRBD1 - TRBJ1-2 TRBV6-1 ASSEYGTGYGYT
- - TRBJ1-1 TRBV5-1 ASSWAGMMNTEAF
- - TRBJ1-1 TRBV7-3 ASSSRSGNTEAF
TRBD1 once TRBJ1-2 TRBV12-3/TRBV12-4 ASSPGQGAGYT
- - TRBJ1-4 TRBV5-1 ASSLRTGPEEKLF
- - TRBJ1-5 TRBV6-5 ASGLAGQPQH
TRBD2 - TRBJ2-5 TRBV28 ASSSPLGAGGGQETQY
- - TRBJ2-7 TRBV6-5 ASSPTYEQY
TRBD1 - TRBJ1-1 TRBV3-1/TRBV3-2 ASSQGSGGKAF
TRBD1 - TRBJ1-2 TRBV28 ASSSGQGRGYT
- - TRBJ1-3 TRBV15 ATSREQDRGNTIY